This T cell receptor beta chain was found in a study of blood T cells in healthy people across ages. Regarding the study as a whole: PBMC samples, being unsorted, prevented any conclusive comparison of naive and antigen-experienced cells.

Each sample yielded at least 6 million isolated PBMCs. For the second PCR, which ran for 7 to 11 cycles, a sample-barcoded 5' primer and a J-beta primer mix were used. The authors tagged each cDNA molecule using a template-switch adaptor with 12 random nucleotides. TCRdb reprocessed the 5' RACE reads with MiXCR, giving one entry per CDR3 protein. The data contain about 570,000 distinct CDR3 sequences, 25% to 30% of them singletons. This clonotype appeared a few times. Its target is not known. One junction end disagrees with the germline gene, perhaps due to a read error. This CDR3 spans 16 amino acids. Germline CDR1 reads SQVTM; CDR2 reads ANQGSEA.

The rearrangement links TRBV29-1 to TRBJ2-7; D is possibly TRBD1 or TRBD2 (5 bases each). The receptor was isolated from a woman aged 70-85 years in good health. Sequenced material: blood. The CDR3 bases are TGCAGCGTTGGGGTAGGGACCGATCTTTCCTCCAACGAGCAGTACTTC. Protein: CSVGVGTDLSSNEQYF.